A single sample is the source of the 5 T cell receptor beta chains below, sequenced in a study of spatial heterogeneity in lung cancer. Study findings and constraints: Higher tumor mutation counts went along with higher counts of expanded intratumoral alpha and beta TCRs.

No antigen has been assigned to these receptors. Time point reported: sample taken at primary tumor resection. From the 5' RACE reads, TCRdb called clonotypes with MiXCR, one entry per CDR3 protein. Among a few thousand distinct CDR3 sequences, 27% were seen once, and the ten largest hold around 25%. The specimen was lung tumor tissue, collected at surgery. The receptors here all came from a male donor with early-stage non-small cell lung cancer.

The chain employs TRBV6-1 and TRBJ2-4; D uncertain. CDR1 is MNHNS, CDR2 SASEGT, per germline. This CDR3 spans 14 amino acids. V gave up 0 bases and J gave up 6 bases, with 9 bases separating them. The CDR3 loop reads CASSEALDLNIQYF. The CDR3 DNA reads TGTGCCAGCAGTGAAGCTCTCGACCTAAACATTCAGTACTTC.

Turning to this clonotype: Germline is not matched at one junction end, which may reflect a read error. This chain links TRBV29-1 with TRBJ1-1, with D possibly matching TRBD1 (6 bases). The CDR3 loop spans 14 amino acids. The V gene's germline CDR1 is SQVTM and CDR2 ANQGSEA. In nucleotides, the CDR3 is TGTAGCGTTGAAGACGGACAGTTAATCACTGAAGCTTTCTTT. This sequence encodes CSVEDGQLITEAFF.

The chain links TRBV12-3 or TRBV12-4 to TRBJ2-2; 7 bases map to TRBD2. The CDR3 runs to 13 residues. After removal of 6 bases from V and 6 bases from J, the junction contained 4 bases not matched to a gene. CDR3 DNA: TGTGCCAGCAGGAAAGGACTAGCCGGGGAGCTGTTTTTT. It yields the protein CASRKGLAGELFF.

This clonotype was seen once. This chain joins TRBV28 and TRBJ2-3; D remains ambiguous. The CDR3 totals 12 residues. The V and J ends lost 5 bases and 3 bases respectively, with 6 bases between them. From germline, CDR1 is MDHEN and CDR2 SYDVKM. This CDR3 is CASSPTTDTQYF. The DNA for the CDR3 is TGTGCCAGCAGTCCCACGACAGATACGCAGTATTTT.

V and J are TRBV20-1 and TRBJ2-5; the D gene is possibly TRBD1 (6 bases). The V and J ends lost 0 bases and 0 bases respectively, with 14 bases between them. CDR3 length: 16 amino acids. The germline V gene has CDR1 DFQATT and CDR2 SNEGSKA (reference sequence). The CDR3 is CSARDPRGRYQETQYF. As DNA, the CDR3 is TGCAGTGCTAGAGATCCCAGGGGCAGATACCAAGAGACCCAGTACTTC.